These T cell receptor beta chains were read from a single sample in a study of blood T cells in healthy people across ages. TCRdb itself ran the 5' RACE reads through MiXCR, one entry per CDR3 protein. The data show 1.5 million to 2 million distinct CDR3 sequences, with roughly 28% seen just once and around 7.7% held by the top ten. Sequenced sample: blood. The receptors here all came from a woman aged 30 to 39 in good health. Each CDR3 is given with its conserved first and last residue. The D gene is left open where the match is weak. A clone size is listed for some rows: how often the clone was seen (once, few, many), or a class if it is expanded.

V gene	clone size	J gene	D gene	CDR3 protein	CDR3 DNA
TRBV12-5	-	TRBJ2-7	-	CASGLDRFYEQYF	TGTGCTAGTGGTTTGGATAGGTTCTACGAGCAGTACTTC
TRBV10-2	-	TRBJ2-2	TRBD2	CASIPAGGGLNTGELFF	TGCGCCAGCATCCCAGCGGGGGGGGGTCTGAACACCGGGGAGCTGTTTTTT
TRBV7-2	-	TRBJ2-4	TRBD2	CASSLSGTSGSVEQYF	TGTGCCAGCAGCTTATCAGGGACTAGCGGGAGTGTTGAGCAGTACTTC
TRBV27	-	TRBJ1-2	-	CASSFRGIQEYGYTF	TGTGCCAGCAGTTTTAGAGGAATACAGGAATATGGCTACACCTTC
TRBV5-5	few	TRBJ2-7	-	CASNLAPGALSLEQYF	TGTGCCAGCAACTTGGCCCCCGGGGCGCTTTCTCTCGAGCAGTACTTC
TRBV25-1	few	TRBJ1-5	-	CASSEFLSGEPQHF	TGTGCCAGCAGTGAATTTTTGTCTGGGGAGCCCCAGCATTTT
TRBV20-1	few	TRBJ2-3	TRBD2	CSARGELEASGRSDTQYF	TGCAGTGCTAGAGGGGAGTTAGAGGCTAGCGGGAGGTCAGATACGCAGTATTTT
TRBV20-1	many	TRBJ2-7	-	CSASLGPAYEQYF	TGCAGTGCTAGTCTCGGGCCTGCCTACGAGCAGTACTTC
TRBV9	once	TRBJ2-7	-	CASSLDGGPDEQYF	TGTGCCAGCAGCTTAGACGGAGGGCCGGACGAGCAGTACTTC
TRBV27	many	TRBJ2-3	-	CASSLEGGDADTQYF	TGTGCCAGCAGTTTAGAGGGGGGGGATGCAGATACGCAGTATTTT
TRBV6-6	-	TRBJ2-1	TRBD2	CASSYGLAGADEQFF	TGTGCCAGCAGTTATGGACTAGCGGGAGCTGATGAGCAGTTCTTC
TRBV12-3/TRBV12-4	-	TRBJ2-1	TRBD2	CASSFPAGGGNEQFF	TGTGCCAGCAGTTTTCCAGCGGGGGGCGGTAATGAGCAGTTCTTC
TRBV10-3	many	TRBJ1-2	-	CAISDDSYGYTF	TGTGCCATCAGTGATGACTCCTATGGCTACACCTTC
TRBV29-1	many	TRBJ2-5	TRBD1	CSAATGVEETQYF	TGCAGCGCTGCTACAGGGGTGGAAGAGACCCAGTACTTC
TRBV7-6	-	TRBJ2-1	TRBD2	CASSGEIGLAGGRAYNEQFF	TGTGCCAGCAGCGGGGAAATCGGACTAGCGGGAGGGAGGGCCTACAATGAGCAGTTCTTC
TRBV5-1	-	TRBJ2-2	-	CASSEEISPGELFF	TGCGCCAGCAGCGAAGAGATCTCTCCCGGGGAGCTGTTTTTT